The 20 T cell receptor beta chains reported below all come from one sample, sequenced in a study of HIV-infected patients and healthy controls. No cell fractionation was done, so the repertoire covers all unsorted peripheral blood T cells. Alpha and beta constant-region primers primed reverse transcription of around 0.5 ug RNA. Alpha and beta chain libraries were made separately by chain-specific third strand synthesis with multiplexing indices. TCRdb reprocessed the 5' RACE reads via MiXCR and lists one record per CDR3 protein. The sample holds some 20,000 distinct CDR3 sequences, more than 9% seen once. Source material: blood. The receptors originated from an adult in good health.

This clonotype was seen ten or more times. The chain carries TRBV6-5 and TRBJ1-2; no definite D call. CDR1 is MNHEY, CDR2 SVGAGI, per germline. This CDR3 spans 13 amino acids. V was clipped by 6 bases and J by 3 bases, with 11 bases between them. The CDR3 reads CASRKRTDYGYTF. CDR3 nucleotides: TGTGCCAGCAGAAAAAGAACGGACTATGGCTACACCTTC.

This sequence joins TRBV21-1 and TRBJ2-7. TRBV21-1 is given as a pseudogene. The CDR3 length is 12 residues. CDR3 amino acids: CASSKDKYEQYF. The CDR3 DNA follows: TGTGCCAGCAGCAAAGACAAATACGAGCAGTACTTC.

This clonotype was recorded a few times. The V call is TRBV12-3 or TRBV12-4, the J call TRBJ1-1; 9 nucleotides agree with TRBD1. CDR3 length: 17 residues. V lost 1 base to trimming and J lost 3 bases; unmatched junction nucleotides: 9. CDR3 DNA: TGTGCCAGCAGTTTAGAGAGGGACAGGGTAAGGGACACTGAAGCTTTCTTT. It translates to CASSLERDRVRDTEAFF.

The table lists this clonotype with many counts. CDR3 sequence (DNA): TGCGCCAGCAGTGAGTCTAGTCAAGGAGCTTTCTTT. Translation gives CASSESSQGAFF. This chain links TRBV10-2 with TRBJ1-1, with D uncertain. Germline CDR1 and CDR2: WSHSY and SAAADI. V dropped 0 bases and J dropped 10 bases, with 9 bases sitting between them. The CDR3 extends over 12 amino acids.

There are a few counts of this clonotype. The CDR3 sequence: CASSQSREGNQPQHF. For the CDR3, the DNA is TGCGCCAGCAGCCAATCCAGGGAAGGCAATCAGCCCCAGCATTTT. The chain carries TRBV4-3 and TRBJ1-5, with D possibly TRBD1 on 5 matching bases. Trimming stripped 2 bases from V and 2 bases from J, with 10 bases between. CDR1 and CDR2 from the germline V gene are LGHNA and YSLEER. The CDR3 consists of 15 residues.

The chain links TRBV4-2 to TRBJ2-7; possibly TRBD1 for D (6 bases). V dropped 6 bases and J dropped 0 bases, with 15 bases sitting between them. This CDR3 is built from 15 residues. CDR1 and CDR2 (germline): LGHNA, YNFKEQ. The CDR3 protein is CASSTDRTSSYEQYF. The CDR3 coding sequence is TGTGCCAGCAGTACCGACAGGACATCCTCCTACGAGCAGTACTTC.

There are many counts of this clonotype. The chain is built from TRBV5-1 and TRBJ1-2; D may be TRBD1 (6 bases). V was trimmed by 2 bases and J by 4 bases, leaving 9 bases between them. Germline CDR1 reads SGHRS; CDR2 reads YFSETQ. The CDR3 contains 13 residues. CDR3 sequence (DNA): TGCGCCAGCAGCTTAGGGACACCCTATGGCTACACCTTC. Amino acid sequence: CASSLGTPYGYTF.

This clonotype came up many times. The genes are TRBV7-8 and TRBJ1-5; tentative D call: TRBD1 (6 bases). V shed 1 base and J shed 5 bases, with 12 bases lying between them. CDR1 is SGHVS, CDR2 FQNEAQ, per germline. The CDR3 has 15 amino acids. CDR3 bases: TGTGCCAGCAGCTTAGTTGGGGGCCTGTATCAGCCCCAGCATTTT. Its translation: CASSLVGGLYQPQHF.

This clonotype is medium-sized within its sample. J is TRBJ2-3 and V is TRBV7-2, with 7 bases fitting TRBD1. CDR3 length: 14 amino acids. V lost 5 bases, J lost 0 bases, and 2 bases stayed unmatched. Germline CDR1 and CDR2: SGHTA and FQGNSA. The DNA for the CDR3 is TGTGCCAGCAGCCGGGACAGCAGCACAGATACGCAGTATTTT. This translates into CASSRDSSTDTQYF.

This clonotype is medium-sized. V gene TRBV9 combines with J gene TRBJ2-3; no clear D. CDR1 and CDR2 from the germline V gene are SGDLS and YYNGEE. This CDR3 comprises 13 residues. V was cut by 0 bases and J by 4 bases, with 6 bases left in between. CDR3 residues: CASSVGAPDTQYF. As DNA, the CDR3 is TGTGCCAGCAGCGTAGGGGCCCCAGATACGCAGTATTTT. Complete variable domain (other parts from reference TRBV9 and TRBJ2-3): DSGVTQTPKHLITATGQRVTLRCSPRSGDLSVYWYQQSLDQGLQFLIQYYNGEERAKGNILERFSAQQFPDLHSELNLSSLELGDSALYFCASSVGAPDTQYFGPGTRLTVL.

This clonotype was seen a handful of times. The chain employs TRBV7-2 and TRBJ1-6; possible D gene TRBD1, 6 bases. The CDR3 has 16 amino acids. Germline V gene lookup returns CDR1 SGHTA and CDR2 FQGNSA. Between the trimmed V and J ends, which lost 5 bases and 0 bases, there was a span of 11 bases. CDR3 sequence reads: CASSVRGSSYNSPLHF. The CDR3 nucleotides are TGTGCCAGCAGCGTCAGGGGAAGCTCCTATAATTCACCCCTCCACTTT. The complete variable domain, with remaining parts taken from reference TRBV7-2 and TRBJ1-6, reads GAGVSQSPSNKVTEKGKDVELRCDPISGHTALYWYRQSLGQGLEFLIYFQGNSAPDKSGLPSDRFSAERTGGSVSTLTIQRTQQEDSAVYLCASSVRGSSYNSPLHFGNGTRLTVT.

This clonotype was seen a handful of times. This chain links TRBV5-1 with TRBJ2-1; D possibly uses TRBD1 or TRBD2 (6 bases each). The germline V gene encodes CDR1 SGHRS and CDR2 YFSETQ. V lost 4 bases to trimming and J lost 0 bases, with 11 bases between them. The CDR3 contains 15 residues. The CDR3 loop is CASSLAGHSYNEQFF. The CDR3 nucleotides read TGCGCCAGCAGCCTGGCGGGACACTCCTACAATGAGCAGTTCTTC.

This clonotype has a count of ten or more. The rearrangement joins TRBV20-1 to TRBJ1-2; D remains unclear. The V and J ends lost 0 bases and 8 bases respectively, with 13 bases between them. This CDR3 has 13 residues. Germline CDR1 and CDR2: DFQATT and SNEGSKA (reference sequence). This CDR3 is CSARDLEGGGYTF. The CDR3 DNA is TGCAGTGCTAGAGATCTGGAGGGAGGGGGCTACACCTTC.

This clonotype has ten or more counts. This chain uses TRBV9 with TRBJ1-2, with TRBD1 matching 8 bases. The junction had 9 bases not matched to a gene; V was cut back by 0 bases and J by 8 bases. The CDR3 runs to 15 residues. CDR1 and CDR2 (germline): SGDLS, YYNGEE. CDR3 region: CASSVEVAGGEGYTF. In nucleotides, the CDR3 is TGTGCCAGCAGCGTAGAAGTAGCAGGGGGCGAAGGCTACACCTTC.

This clonotype is medium-sized in the sample. The J gene is TRBJ2-3, the V gene TRBV2, with 10 bases identical to TRBD2. Trimming removed 4 bases from V and 1 base from J; junction bases left unmatched: 8. This CDR3 has 17 residues. Per the germline V gene, CDR1 is SNHLY and CDR2 is FYNNEI. CDR3 DNA: TGTGCCAGCAGTGGTCTAGCGGGGGCTCGGGGCACAGATACGCAGTATTTT. It specifies CASSGLAGARGTDTQYF.

This clonotype is medium-sized within its sample. CDR3: CSAREPGRWAVNTEAFF. The CDR3 DNA sequence: TGCAGTGCTAGAGAACCCGGACGTTGGGCGGTGAACACTGAAGCTTTCTTT. This chain connects TRBV20-1 to TRBJ1-1; no firm D call. This CDR3 spans 17 amino acids. V lost 0 bases, J lost 0 bases, and 17 bases lay in between. Germline-derived CDR1 and CDR2 are DFQATT and SNEGSKA (reference sequence).

This chain connects TRBV19 to TRBJ2-7, with 7 bases lining up with TRBD1. The junction had 11 bases not matched to a gene; V was cut back by 6 bases and J by 0 bases. This CDR3 contains 16 residues. Germline V gene data show CDR1 as LNHDA and CDR2 as SQIVND (reference sequence). The CDR3 DNA follows: TGTGCCAGTAGAGGATTCGGGACAGCGAACTCCTACGAGCAGTACTTC. It translates to CASRGFGTANSYEQYF.

This clonotype appeared a few times. The chain joins TRBV28 to TRBJ2-5; D is unresolved. The CDR3 loop spans 12 amino acids. CDR1 is MDHEN and CDR2 is SYDVKM in the germline V gene. The V end was cut by 1 base, the J end by 5 bases, with 5 bases between. CDR3 in amino acids: CASSLSTETQYF. DNA for the CDR3: TGTGCCAGCAGTTTATCCACCGAGACCCAGTACTTC.

At least ten counts were recorded for this clonotype. This chain links TRBV6-2 or TRBV6-3 with TRBJ2-6; D uncertain. The CDR3 totals 15 residues. The V gene lost 2 bases and the J gene lost 4 bases, with 9 bases spanning the gap. Germline V gene sequence: CDR1 MNHEY, CDR2 SVGEGT. The DNA for the CDR3 is TGTGCCAGCAGTTACCGGGCCTCCGGGGCCAACGTCCTGACTTTC. Amino acids: CASSYRASGANVLTF.

The table lists this clonotype with many counts. This chain joins TRBV18 and TRBJ2-5, with D perhaps matching TRBD2 (6 bases). Germline CDR1 KGHSH, CDR2 LQKENI. Trimming left V 0 bases short and J 9 bases short, with 14 bases between. This CDR3 spans 14 amino acids. In nucleotides, the CDR3 is TGTGCCAGCTCACCACCGCTATTTGGAGGGGCCCAGTACTTC. Protein product: CASSPPLFGGAQYF.